The clone carrying this T cell receptor beta chain was detected many times. Antigen: not known. It was RNA transcripts that yielded the amplified TCR beta CDR3 regions. The HTBI primer set served for first-round RT-PCR of the TCR CDR3. One entry per CDR3 protein, called by TCRdb with MiXCR from the multiplex PCR reads. The repertoire includes around 350,000 distinct CDR3 sequences, about 20% of them detected once, and approximately 4% sits in the top ten. This record comes from a study of T cells in Graves' hyperthyroidism and ophthalmopathy. Overall study findings and caveats: A model of 13 V-J pairs discriminated ophthalmopathy from stable hyperthyroidism.

Trimming shortened V by 3 bases and J by 4 bases, and 12 bases separated the two germline ends. Germline loops: CDR1 SGHTA, CDR2 FQGTGA. The CDR3 contains 14 residues. V usage is TRBV7-3 and J usage is TRBJ1-1, with a possible D match to TRBD1 (6 bases). Sequenced material: blood. The TCR comes from a woman younger than 30 with Graves' hyperthyroidism. CDR3 sequence: CASSFGGGGTEAFF. The CDR3 region has the DNA TGTGCCAGCAGCTTCGGAGGGGGGGGCACTGAAGCTTTCTTT.